One and the same sample provided the 11 T cell receptor beta chains below, sequenced in a study of regulatory T cells in long-lasting Graves disease. The TCR beta library used iRepertoire HTBI primers with Arm-PCR amplification of CDR3. TCRdb re-called the multiplex PCR reads through MiXCR, storing one row per CDR3 protein. The repertoire holds 350,000 to 550,000 distinct CDR3 sequences, with about 16% as singletons. Time point reported: newly diagnosed GD, antithyroid drugs for less than 3 months. From RNA extracted from PBMCs, the TCR library was made. This sample was also put to use in a study of T cells in Graves' hyperthyroidism and ophthalmopathy.

Sequencing was performed on peripheral blood mononuclear cells (PBMCs), taken at new diagnosis, from a patient treated with antithyroid drugs. These receptor sequences come from a woman aged 25 to 39 with Graves disease.

The chain has TRBV19 and TRBJ2-2, with D perhaps TRBD1 (5 bases). Germline CDR1 reads LNHDA; CDR2 reads SQIVND (reference sequence). The CDR3 length is 11 residues. CDR3: CTGASTGELFF. CDR3 sequence (DNA): TGTACTGGGGCTAGCACCGGGGAGCTGTTTTTT. The entire variable domain, with the rest obtained from reference TRBV19 and TRBJ2-2, is as follows: DGGITQSPKYLFRKEGQNVTLSCEQNLNHDAMYWYRQDPGQGLRLIYYSQIVNDFQKGDIAEGYSVSREKKESFPLTVTSAQKNPTAFYLCTGASTGELFFGEGSRLTVL.

This clonotype was seen more than once but under ten times. CDR3 residues: CSVTRDSQETQYF. The CDR3 DNA reads as TGCAGCGTCACTAGGGACAGCCAAGAGACCCAGTACTTC. The chain carries TRBV29-1 and TRBJ2-5, with TRBD1 identical over 7 bases. Germline CDR1 is SQVTM and CDR2 is ANQGSEA. V trimming: 6 bases; J trimming: 1 base; junction bases outside the gene matches: 5. The CDR3 length is 13 residues.

This sequence joins TRBV2 and TRBJ2-1; D unresolved. Germline CDR1 reads SNHLY; CDR2 reads FYNNEI. V shed 7 bases and J shed 2 bases, with 24 bases lying between them. CDR3 length: 18 residues. CDR3 in amino acids: CASTASKRTRSPYNEQFF. DNA for the CDR3: TGTGCCAGCACGGCCTCTAAGCGCACACGTAGCCCCTACAATGAGCAGTTCTTC.

This clonotype was picked up many times. The V and J genes are TRBV20-1 and TRBJ2-7; weak D call: TRBD2 (7 bases). The CDR3 loop spans 14 amino acids. Between the trimmed V and J ends, which lost 2 bases and 3 bases, there was a span of 14 bases. Germline V lookup: CDR1 DFQATT, CDR2 SNEGSKA (reference sequence). CDR3 coding DNA: TGCAGTGCTAGAAGGGGGGACTACTTCTACGAGCAGTACTTC. Its translation: CSARRGDYFYEQYF.

The rearrangement uses TRBV7-8 and TRBJ2-5; TRBD2 matches 11 bases. CDR1 and CDR2 (germline): SGHVS, FQNEAQ. CDR3 length: 16 residues. With 5 bases clipped from V and 8 bases from J, the junction kept 13 bases outside the gene matches. In nucleotides, the CDR3 is TGTGCCAGCAGCCCCCCGGGGGGACTAGCGGAGAGAACCCAGTACTTC. As protein: CASSPPGGLAERTQYF. Variable domain in full (rest from reference TRBV7-8 and TRBJ2-5): GAGVSQSPRYKVAKRGQDVALRCDPISGHVSLFWYQQALGQGPEFLTYFQNEAQLDKSGLPSDRFFAERPEGSVSTLKIQRTQQEDSAVYLCASSPPGGLAERTQYFGPGTRLLVL.

This clonotype was recorded at least ten times. J is TRBJ1-1 and V is TRBV10-1; D is perhaps TRBD1 (6 bases). V was cut by 7 bases and J by 3 bases, with 18 bases left in between. Germline CDR1 and CDR2: WNHNN and SYGVQD (reference sequence). This CDR3 has 15 residues. CDR3 nucleotides: TGCGCCAGCACGTCAAGTGCGGGGGCGGACACTGAAGCTTTCTTT. It encodes CASTSSAGADTEAFF.

In its sample, this clonotype was seen many times. The chain employs TRBV20-1 and TRBJ2-7; 8 bases agree with TRBD1. The junction had 9 bases not matched to a gene; V was cut back by 4 bases and J by 4 bases. The CDR3 runs to 14 residues. CDR1 and CDR2 from the germline V gene are DFQATT and SNEGSKA (reference sequence). CDR3 nucleotide sequence: TGCAGTGCTATCAAGACAGGGGATTTGTACGAGCAGTACTTC. Amino acid sequence: CSAIKTGDLYEQYF.

This clonotype was seen at least ten times. The V gene is TRBV6-5, the J gene TRBJ1-2, with 9 bases matching TRBD1. V was pared by 2 bases and J by 2 bases, with 9 bases of the junction left unmatched. This CDR3 comprises 17 residues. Per the germline V gene, CDR1 is MNHEY and CDR2 is SVGAGI. The CDR3 coding sequence is TGTGCCAGCAGTTACGGCTCCGGGACAGGGAACAACTATGGCTACACCTTC. This translates into CASSYGSGTGNNYGYTF.

The chain has TRBV28 and TRBJ1-1; D gene unclear. Trimming took off 6 bases at V and 4 bases at J, with 9 bases between the two ends. This CDR3 has 12 residues. Germline-derived CDR1 and CDR2 are MDHEN and SYDVKM. Here the CDR3 reads CASSYVSTEAFF. CDR3 in DNA: TGTGCCAGCAGCTACGTTTCCACTGAAGCTTTCTTT.

The genes are TRBV7-3 and TRBJ2-6; TRBD1 matches 10 bases. Trimming removed 4 bases from V and 5 bases from J; junction bases left unmatched: 11. This CDR3 is 18 amino acids long. Looked up from germline, CDR1 is SGHTA and CDR2 is FQGTGA. The CDR3 DNA is TGTGCCAGCAGCTACTCCCCCCCGGGACAGGGGCGGGCCAACGTCCTGACTTTC. It codes for CASSYSPPGQGRANVLTF.

V gene TRBV27 combines with J gene TRBJ1-4; TRBD1 might be the D (6 bases). V was shortened by 4 bases and J by 4 bases, with 13 bases between the two germline ends. The CDR3 is made up of 15 amino acids. Germline V gene lookup returns CDR1 MNHEY and CDR2 SMNVEV (reference sequence). The CDR3 protein is CASSSTGHHNEKLFF. The CDR3 DNA follows: TGTGCCAGCAGTTCTACGGGACATCATAATGAAAAACTGTTTTTT.